The T cell receptor beta chain under discussion was sequenced for a study of Graves' ophthalmopathy and Graves' hyperthyroidism. This CDR3 comprises 17 residues. V was clipped by 2 bases and J by 1 base, with 15 bases between them. CDR1 is SNHLY and CDR2 is FYNNEI in the germline V gene. The sample holds many counts of this clonotype. RNA transcripts yielded amplified TCR beta CDR3 regions. The library came from an HTBI-primed first-round RT-PCR and a second-round multiplex PCR. Via MiXCR, TCRdb re-called the multiplex PCR reads, giving one row per CDR3 protein. The sample gives a few hundred thousand distinct CDR3 sequences, 15% of which show up once; about 7% is in the top ten.

What was sequenced was peripheral blood. The clonotype originates from a woman aged 18-29 years with stable Graves' hyperthyroidism. The V gene is TRBV2, the J gene TRBJ1-5; D may be TRBD1 (6 bases). CDR3 bases: TGTGCCAGCAGTGAACGGGGGGGGCCTAGGAGCAATCAGCCCCAGCATTTT. Translating it yields CASSERGGPRSNQPQHF.